The sequence of this T cell receptor beta chain was determined in a study of blood T cell repertoires in COVID-19. Whole-study context: Samples of COVID-19 (acute and convalescent) were obtained from the United States, Italy and Spain. T cells, B-cell-depleted T cells, or PBMCs provided the cDNA or gDNA that served as material.

Authors' analysis steps: Estimates of nucleated cell counts were drawn from the amplification of reference gene primers. Method: immunoSEQ multiplex PCR; TCRdb's copy keeps in-frame clones and lacks some. V, J and clone size reflect that table, while D and trimming were determined from the DNA. The table has over 200,000 clones, around 85% seen once. Germline-derived CDR1 and CDR2 are SEHNR and FQNEAQ (reference sequence). The length of the CDR3 is 14 residues. The V and J ends lost 6 bases and 0 bases respectively, with 9 bases between them. V gene TRBV7-9 combines with J gene TRBJ2-1; D is perhaps TRBD2 (6 bases). Sequenced material: peripheral blood. The origin of this receptor is a woman aged 80 or older with acute or convalescent COVID-19. The CDR3 protein is CASSDGSSYNEQFF. Written as DNA, the CDR3 is TGTGCCAGCAGTGACGGGAGCTCCTACAATGAGCAGTTCTTC.